Presented here are 18 T cell receptor beta chains from one specimen sequenced in a study of blood T cell repertoires in COVID-19. The table came from immunoSEQ multiplex PCR; TCRdb's copy has only in-frame clones and leaves some out. The sample consists of 45,000 to 65,000 clones, about 89% of them appearing once. The source material was peripheral blood. All receptors derive from a human donor in a cohort sampled during active COVID-19.

This clone has just a few counts. The V gene is TRBV3-1 (or the pseudogene TRBV3-2), the J gene TRBJ2-7; 13 bases are shared with TRBD2. CDR1 is LGHDT and CDR2 is YNNKEL in the germline V gene (reference sequence). The CDR3 sequence is 14 residues long. V lost 3 bases to trimming and J lost 5 bases; unmatched junction nucleotides: 1. In nucleotides, the CDR3 is TGTGCCAGCAGCCAGACTAGCGGGGGGAACGAGCAGTACTTC. This gives the protein CASSQTSGGNEQYF.

The chain employs TRBV7-8 and TRBJ1-3; 8 positions agree with TRBD1. The CDR3 loop spans 15 amino acids. Trimming took 1 base from V and 2 from J; bases not matched to a gene: 1. CDR1 is SGHVS, CDR2 FQNEAQ, per germline. Written as DNA, the CDR3 is TGTGCCAGCAGCTTAGGGACAGGGCCTGGAAACACCATATATTTT. This translates into CASSLGTGPGNTIYF.

Here the CDR3 reads CASSPGGAVGANTGELFF. The CDR3 nucleotides are TGTGCCAGCAGCCCGGGGGGGGCCGTCGGAGCGAACACCGGGGAGCTGTTTTTT. This chain joins TRBV5-4 and TRBJ2-2; 8 bases fit TRBD2. Germline CDR1 reads SGHNT; CDR2 reads YYREEE (reference sequence). V lost 4 bases, J lost 0 bases, and 11 bases stayed unmatched. The CDR3 is made up of 18 amino acids.

The gene calls are TRBV2 and TRBJ1-6; 7 bases agree with TRBD1. Trimming at V came to 5 bases and at J to 6 bases, leaving 7 bases not matched to a gene. This CDR3 is built from 15 residues. Looked up from germline, CDR1 is SNHLY and CDR2 is FYNNEI. As DNA, the CDR3 is TGTGCCAGCAGTAAACAGGGGTCGGGTAATTCACCCCTCCACTTT. Its protein is CASSKQGSGNSPLHF.

The gene calls are TRBV3-1 (or the pseudogene TRBV3-2) and TRBJ2-7, with D unresolved. Trimming pared 1 base from V and 3 bases from J, leaving 4 bases between. This CDR3 is 12 amino acids long. Per the germline V gene, CDR1 is LGHDT and CDR2 is YNNKEL (reference sequence). The CDR3 is CASSQVGYEQYF. The CDR3 DNA follows: TGTGCCAGCAGCCAAGTCGGCTACGAGCAGTACTTC.

The chain links TRBV7-9 to TRBJ1-1; TRBD1 matches at 8 bases. With 1 base clipped from V and 6 bases from J, the junction kept 7 bases outside the gene matches. CDR3 length: 15 amino acids. Germline CDR1 SEHNR, CDR2 FQNEAQ (reference sequence). As DNA, the CDR3 is TGTGCCAGCAGCTTAGGGACAGGGAGGGTTCCTGAAGCTTTCTTT. As protein: CASSLGTGRVPEAFF.

This sequence joins TRBV7-9 and TRBJ1-3; 8 bases align to TRBD1. The CDR3 spans 18 residues. CDR1 and CDR2 from the germline V gene are SEHNR and FQNEAQ (reference sequence). Unmatched junction bases numbered 12, after V lost 5 bases and J lost 0 bases. In nucleotides, the CDR3 is TGTGCCAGCAGCGACCTCGGACAGGGAATATTCTCTGGAAACACCATATATTTT. It yields the protein CASSDLGQGIFSGNTIYF.

V and J are TRBV27 and TRBJ2-3; TRBD2 is a possible D gene (7 bases). The CDR3 spans 15 residues. CDR1 MNHEY and CDR2 SMNVEV come from the germline V gene (reference sequence). V was clipped by 7 bases and J by 3 bases, with 17 bases between them. The CDR3 DNA reads TGTGCCAGCACCAAACGGGGGGCCTGGACAGATACGCAGTATTTT. Protein: CASTKRGAWTDTQYF.

The V gene is TRBV19, the J gene TRBJ2-3; 10 bases line up with TRBD1. Germline CDR1 and CDR2: LNHDA and SQIVND (reference sequence). The CDR3 length is 16 residues. With V trimmed by 3 bases and J by 2 bases, 5 bases remained unmatched. The CDR3 coding sequence is TGTGCCAGTAGTATCCGGGACAGGGGAGTCACAGATACGCAGTATTTT. Protein sequence: CASSIRDRGVTDTQYF.

This rearrangement joins TRBV6-5 to TRBJ1-1; 7 bases agree with TRBD1. CDR1 and CDR2 (germline): MNHEY, SVGAGI. V trimming: 0 bases; J trimming: 1 base; junction bases outside the gene matches: 2. The CDR3 is 15 residues long. The CDR3 here is CASSYSQGTNTEAFF. DNA for the CDR3: TGTGCCAGCAGTTACTCACAGGGGACGAACACTGAAGCTTTCTTT.

This chain joins TRBV27 and TRBJ1-2, with 9 bases matching TRBD1. Trimming cost V 4 bases and J 9 bases; bases outside gene matches: 9. The CDR3 contains 14 residues. CDR1 is MNHEY, CDR2 SMNVEV, per germline (reference sequence). This CDR3 is CASSSPGQGNRYTF. CDR3 nucleotide sequence: TGTGCCAGCAGTTCTCCGGGACAGGGAAATCGCTACACCTTC.

The chain has TRBV29-1 and TRBJ2-7; no reliable D call. CDR3 length: 11 amino acids. Trimming removed 5 bases from V and 0 bases from J, with 5 bases in between. The germline V gene encodes CDR1 SQVTM and CDR2 ANQGSEA. CDR3 bases: TGCAGCGTTACAGCCTCCTACGAGCAGTACTTC. Protein sequence: CSVTASYEQYF.

This chain connects TRBV30 to TRBJ1-2, with D uncertain. Germline loops: CDR1 GTSNPN, CDR2 SVGIG (reference sequence). The CDR3 has 13 residues. The V end lost 0 bases, the J end lost 8 bases, and 13 bases lay between the germline ends. This chain's CDR3 is CAWSVEERWGYTF. The CDR3 DNA is TGTGCCTGGAGTGTAGAGGAGCGGTGGGGCTACACCTTC.

For this clone: Germline is not matched at one junction end, which may reflect a read error. The chain couples TRBV5-1 to TRBJ1-1; a weak D match, TRBD1 (6 bases). CDR1 is SGHRS and CDR2 is YFSETQ in the germline V gene. The CDR3 has 14 residues. The CDR3: CASTLDGGALSAFF. Written as DNA, the CDR3 is TGCGCCAGCACCTTGGATGGGGGCGCATTATCTGCTTTCTTT. Looking up the rest from reference TRBV5-1 and TRBJ1-1 gives the full variable domain: KAGVTQTPRYLIKTRGQQVTLSCSPISGHRSVSWYQQTPGQGLQFLFEYFSETQRNKGNFPGRFSGRQFSNSRSEMNVSTLELGDSALYLCASTLDGGALSAFFGQGTRLTVV.

The V and J genes are TRBV28 and TRBJ2-5; 11 bases line up with TRBD2. This CDR3 is built from 15 residues. V was pared by 4 bases and J by 5 bases, with 6 bases of the junction left unmatched. Germline lookup yields CDR1 MDHEN and CDR2 SYDVKM. The CDR3 DNA sequence: TGTGCCAGCAGTTCTCTAGCGGGGGGAGGGGAGACCCAGTACTTC. Encoded protein: CASSSLAGGGETQYF.

This clone has only a few counts. V and J are TRBV20-1 and TRBJ1-5; 8 bases fit TRBD1. CDR1 and CDR2 from the germline V gene are DFQATT and SNEGSKA (reference sequence). Trimming removed 3 bases from V and 0 bases from J; junction bases left unmatched: 13. The CDR3 has 18 amino acids. This CDR3 reads CSASGAGQGTYSNQPQHF. The CDR3 nucleotides are TGCAGTGCTAGTGGGGCTGGACAGGGTACTTATAGCAATCAGCCCCAGCATTTT.

This clone was observed a single time. V usage is TRBV18 and J usage is TRBJ1-3; 9 bases align to TRBD1. Losses at the gene ends were 4 bases for V and 2 bases for J; bases not matched to a gene: 0. CDR1 and CDR2 (germline): KGHSH, LQKENI. The CDR3 sequence is 14 residues long. The CDR3 nucleotides are TGTGCCAGCTCACGGGACAGGGCTGGAAACACCATATATTTT. It specifies CASSRDRAGNTIYF.

The chain uses TRBV19 and TRBJ2-5; 12 positions agree with TRBD2. The CDR3 sequence is 16 residues long. Unmatched junction bases numbered 5, after V lost 5 bases and J lost 1 base. CDR1 and CDR2 (germline): LNHDA, SQIVND (reference sequence). CDR3 loop: CASSPRTSGVQETQYF. The CDR3 region has the DNA TGTGCCAGTAGTCCCCGGACTAGCGGGGTCCAAGAGACCCAGTACTTC.